The present TCR beta chain was sequenced within a study of monozygotic twins with inflammatory bowel disease. The study's findings and limits: No discrimination was achieved between different T cell subtypes. Repertoires of patients may have been made more variable by differing immunosuppressive treatments.

UMIs bearing a 6-nucleotide sample barcode were added through template switching. After re-calling the 5' RACE reads, TCRdb lists one entry per CDR3 protein, DNA absent. The listing contains over 110,000 distinct CDR3 sequences. The CDR3 sequence is 12 residues long. The germline CDR1 and CDR2 sequences are DFQATT and SNEGSKA (reference sequence). Worth noting for this clonotype: What it binds is unknown.

Sequencing was performed on blood. The chain has TRBV20-1 and TRBJ2-1; absent DNA, TCRdb's TRBD1 call cannot be checked. This clonotype was sampled from a human donor with ulcerative colitis or Crohn's disease, or a healthy co-twin of an affected twin (not recorded which). The CDR3 is CSAPLGGTEQFF.